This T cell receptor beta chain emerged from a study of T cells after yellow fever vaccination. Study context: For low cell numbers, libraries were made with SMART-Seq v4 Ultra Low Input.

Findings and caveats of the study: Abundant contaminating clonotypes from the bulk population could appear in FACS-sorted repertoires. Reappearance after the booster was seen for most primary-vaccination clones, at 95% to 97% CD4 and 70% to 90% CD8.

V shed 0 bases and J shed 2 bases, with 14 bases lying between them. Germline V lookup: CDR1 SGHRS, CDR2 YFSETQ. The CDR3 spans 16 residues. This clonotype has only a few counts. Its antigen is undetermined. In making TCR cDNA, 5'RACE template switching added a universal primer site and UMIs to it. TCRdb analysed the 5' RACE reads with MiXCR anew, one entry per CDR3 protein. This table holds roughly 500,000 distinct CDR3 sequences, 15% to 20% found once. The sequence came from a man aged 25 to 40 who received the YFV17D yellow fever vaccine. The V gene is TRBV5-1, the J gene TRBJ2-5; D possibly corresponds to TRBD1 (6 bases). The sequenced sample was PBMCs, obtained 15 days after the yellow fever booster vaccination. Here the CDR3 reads CASSLGTTGRQETQYF. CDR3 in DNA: TGCGCCAGCAGCTTGGGGACGACAGGTCGACAAGAGACCCAGTACTTC.